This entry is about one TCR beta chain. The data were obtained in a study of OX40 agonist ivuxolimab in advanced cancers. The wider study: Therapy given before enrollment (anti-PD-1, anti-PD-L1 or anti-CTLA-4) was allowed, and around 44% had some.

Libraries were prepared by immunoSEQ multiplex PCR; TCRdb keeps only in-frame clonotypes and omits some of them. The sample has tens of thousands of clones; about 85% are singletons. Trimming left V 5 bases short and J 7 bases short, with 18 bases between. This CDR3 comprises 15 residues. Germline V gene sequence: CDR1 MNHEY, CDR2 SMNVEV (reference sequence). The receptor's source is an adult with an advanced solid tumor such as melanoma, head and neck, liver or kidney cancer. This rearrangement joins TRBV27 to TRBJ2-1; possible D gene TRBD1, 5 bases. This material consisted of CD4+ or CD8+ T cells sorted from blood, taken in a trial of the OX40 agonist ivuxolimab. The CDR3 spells CASSPRVFGVNEQFF. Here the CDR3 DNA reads TGTGCCAGCAGTCCCAGGGTCTTTGGCGTTAATGAGCAGTTCTTC.